This TCR beta chain was recorded in a study of cytotoxic CD8 clonotypes in ibrutinib-treated CLL. Repertoires were generated with immunoSEQ multiplex PCR, while TCRdb's copy carries only in-frame clones and drops some. The sample holds 250,000 to 350,000 clones, 76% seen once. The CDR3 consists of 17 residues. Germline V lookup: CDR1 SGHTA, CDR2 FQGTGA. Trimming removed 0 bases from V and 1 base from J, with 13 bases in between. The chain couples TRBV7-3 to TRBJ2-1; D gene unclear. This TCR was sampled from a human donor with chronic lymphocytic leukemia. The specimen comprised PBMCs, sampled at disease progression, from a patient treated with ibrutinib. The CDR3 here is CASSLTGSPRSYNEQFF. CDR3 DNA: TGTGCCAGCAGCTTAACGGGTAGCCCAAGGTCCTACAATGAGCAGTTCTTC.